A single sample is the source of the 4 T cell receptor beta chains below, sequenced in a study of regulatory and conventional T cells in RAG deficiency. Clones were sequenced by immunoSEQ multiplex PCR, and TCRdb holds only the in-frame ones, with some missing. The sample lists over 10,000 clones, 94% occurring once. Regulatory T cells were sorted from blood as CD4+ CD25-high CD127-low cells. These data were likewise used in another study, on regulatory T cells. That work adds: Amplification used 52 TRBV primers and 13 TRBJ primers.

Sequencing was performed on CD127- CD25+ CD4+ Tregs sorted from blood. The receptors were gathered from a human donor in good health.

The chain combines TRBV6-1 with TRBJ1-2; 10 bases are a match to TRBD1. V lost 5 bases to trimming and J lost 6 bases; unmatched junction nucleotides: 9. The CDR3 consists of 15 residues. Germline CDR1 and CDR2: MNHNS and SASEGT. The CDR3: CASSLRTGGYDGYTF. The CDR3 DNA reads TGTGCCAGCAGTCTTCGGACAGGGGGATACGATGGCTACACCTTC.

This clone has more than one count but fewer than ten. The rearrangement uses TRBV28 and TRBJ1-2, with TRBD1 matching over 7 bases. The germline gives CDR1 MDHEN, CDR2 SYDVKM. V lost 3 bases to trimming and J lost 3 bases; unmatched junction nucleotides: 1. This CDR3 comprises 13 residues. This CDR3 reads CASSLGQHYGYTF. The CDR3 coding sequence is TGTGCCAGCAGTTTGGGACAGCACTATGGCTACACCTTC.

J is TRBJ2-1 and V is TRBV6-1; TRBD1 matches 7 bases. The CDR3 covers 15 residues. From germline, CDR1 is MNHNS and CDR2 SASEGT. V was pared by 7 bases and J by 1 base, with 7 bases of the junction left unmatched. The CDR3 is CASNPARGSYNEQFF. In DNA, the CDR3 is TGTGCCAGCAATCCGGCCAGGGGGTCCTACAATGAGCAGTTCTTC.

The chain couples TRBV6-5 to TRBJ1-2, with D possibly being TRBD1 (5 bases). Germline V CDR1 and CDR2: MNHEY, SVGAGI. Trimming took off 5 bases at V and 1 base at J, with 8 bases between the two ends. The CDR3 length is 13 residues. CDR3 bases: TGTGCCAGCAGTAGGGGCGGTAACTATGGCTACACCTTC. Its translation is CASSRGGNYGYTF.